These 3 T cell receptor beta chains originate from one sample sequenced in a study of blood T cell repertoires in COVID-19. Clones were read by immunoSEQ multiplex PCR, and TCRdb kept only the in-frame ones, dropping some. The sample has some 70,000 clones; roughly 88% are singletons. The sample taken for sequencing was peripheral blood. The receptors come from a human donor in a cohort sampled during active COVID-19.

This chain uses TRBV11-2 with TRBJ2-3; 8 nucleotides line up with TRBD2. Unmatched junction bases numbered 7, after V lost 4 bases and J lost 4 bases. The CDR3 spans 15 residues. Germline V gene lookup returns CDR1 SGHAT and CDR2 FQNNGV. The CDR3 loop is CASSSGTSSSDTQYF. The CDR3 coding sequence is TGTGCCAGCAGCTCCGGGACTAGTTCTTCAGATACGCAGTATTTT.

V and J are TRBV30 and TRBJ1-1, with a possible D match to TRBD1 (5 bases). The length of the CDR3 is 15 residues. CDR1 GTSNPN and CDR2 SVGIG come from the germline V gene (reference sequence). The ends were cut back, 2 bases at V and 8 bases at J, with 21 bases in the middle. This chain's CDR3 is CAWSLLSGGNREAFF. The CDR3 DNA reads TGTGCCTGGAGTTTACTCTCGGGAGGGAACAGGGAAGCTTTCTTT.

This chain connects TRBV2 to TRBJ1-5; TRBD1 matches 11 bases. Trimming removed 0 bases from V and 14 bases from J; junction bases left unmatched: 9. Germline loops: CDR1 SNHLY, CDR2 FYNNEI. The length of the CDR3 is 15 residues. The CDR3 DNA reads TGTGCCAGCAGTGAAGCGCGGACAGGGGGCCCCTTTGAGCATTTT. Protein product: CASSEARTGGPFEHF.